Described below is a single TCR beta chain sequence and its context. The data are from a study of blood T cell repertoires in COVID-19. Overall study: Both acute and convalescent COVID-19 samples were obtained from the United States, Italy and Spain. PBMCs, B-cell-depleted T cells, or T cells were the source of the cDNA or gDNA that made up the material.

V lost 0 bases to trimming and J lost 7 bases, with 16 bases between them. CDR1 and CDR2 from the germline V gene are SGHRS and YFSETQ. CDR3 length: 15 residues. Seattle's cohort entered during active infection and was followed longitudinally. In the original processing: Cell counts per sample came from amplifying reference gene primers. Only in-frame clones appear in the TCRdb table, and some are missing; sequencing was by immunoSEQ multiplex PCR. That table is the source of V, J and clone size, and D and trimming were worked out from the DNA. Among a few hundred thousand clones listed, around 90% were seen once.

This receptor was obtained from a woman in her 30s with COVID-19, enrolled during active disease. Sequenced input: peripheral blood. The chain links TRBV5-1 to TRBJ1-2; D remains ambiguous. In nucleotides, the CDR3 is TGCGCCAGCAGCTTGGGTCTGGGAGGAGACTCTGGCTACACCTTC. Its translation is CASSLGLGGDSGYTF.